The 20 T cell receptor beta chains listed next were all sequenced from one sample in a study of cytomegalovirus exposure and HLA in healthy donors. The PCR ran on 60 Vbeta and 13 Jbeta primers. Data came from immunoSEQ multiplex PCR; TCRdb stores just in-frame clones and leaves some out. The sample has roughly 160,000 clones; around 85% are singletons. Sequencing used PBMCs. The receptors here all came from a woman under 40 in good health and CMV-seronegative.

The chain employs TRBV27 and TRBJ2-1, with 12 nucleotides matching TRBD2. V lost 7 bases, J lost 3 bases, and 7 bases stayed unmatched. The CDR3 covers 16 residues. The germline CDR1 and CDR2 sequences are MNHEY and SMNVEV (reference sequence). CDR3 protein: CASTTPLAGGYNEQFF. The DNA for the CDR3 is TGTGCCAGCACCACCCCACTAGCGGGAGGCTACAATGAGCAGTTCTTC.

This chain joins TRBV15 and TRBJ1-2; D is undetermined. The CDR3 totals 13 residues. V was pared by 6 bases and J by 1 base, with 9 bases between. Germline CDR1 is LNHNV and CDR2 is YYDKDF (reference sequence). The CDR3 sequence: CATSTTVNYGYTF. CDR3 nucleotides: TGTGCCACCAGTACCACAGTTAACTATGGCTACACCTTC.

This chain joins TRBV19 and TRBJ2-7, with D unresolved. CDR1 and CDR2 from the germline V gene are LNHDA and SQIVND (reference sequence). This CDR3 has 14 residues. Trimming left V 6 bases short and J 0 bases short, with 12 bases between. CDR3: CASSPARSSYEQYF. The CDR3 DNA is TGTGCCAGTAGCCCGGCCCGGAGCTCCTACGAGCAGTACTTC.

This chain connects TRBV5-1 to TRBJ1-1; D gene unclear. Germline lookup yields CDR1 SGHRS and CDR2 YFSETQ. Trimming removed 0 bases from V and 7 bases from J, with 13 bases in between. This CDR3 comprises 14 residues. CDR3 DNA sequence: TGCGCCAGCAGCTTGGCGCCGCCGGGGATTGAAGCTTTCTTT. Translation: CASSLAPPGIEAFF.

The chain employs TRBV7-2 and TRBJ2-7; weak D call: TRBD1 (6 bases). CDR3 length equals 16 residues. Germline CDR1 SGHTA, CDR2 FQGNSA. V lost 5 bases, J lost 1 base, and 18 bases lay in between. The CDR3 is CASSRTPPGTSYEQYF. In DNA form, the CDR3 reads TGTGCCAGCAGCCGGACCCCCCCCGGGACATCCTACGAGCAGTACTTC.

The V call is TRBV19, the J call TRBJ2-5; 15 nucleotides match TRBD2. Per germline, CDR1 LNHDA and CDR2 SQIVND (reference sequence). V was pared by 3 bases and J by 2 bases, with 1 base of the junction left unmatched. This CDR3 region has 16 residues. CDR3: CASSIGLAGGQETQYF. CDR3 coding DNA: TGTGCCAGTAGTATTGGACTAGCGGGGGGGCAAGAGACCCAGTACTTC.

The V call is TRBV28, the J call TRBJ2-7, with 8 bases that match TRBD1. This CDR3 contains 14 residues. The germline V gene encodes CDR1 MDHEN and CDR2 SYDVKM. Trimming at V came to 3 bases and at J to 2 bases, leaving 3 bases not matched to a gene. Written as DNA, the CDR3 is TGTGCCAGCAGTTTCCGCAGGGGGCCCTACGAGCAGTACTTC. This sequence encodes CASSFRRGPYEQYF.

The V gene is TRBV7-2, the J gene TRBJ2-7, with 7 nucleotides matching TRBD2. Trimming at V came to 4 bases and at J to 4 bases, leaving 10 bases not matched to a gene. Per the germline V gene, CDR1 is SGHTA and CDR2 is FQGNSA. This CDR3 has 15 residues. CDR3 sequence (DNA): TGTGCCAGCAGCTCCGGGAGGCTAACGGGGTACGAGCAGTACTTC. It specifies CASSSGRLTGYEQYF.

The chain links TRBV28 to TRBJ1-5; tentatively, D is TRBD1 (5 bases). The ends were cut back, 7 bases at V and 2 bases at J, with 18 bases in the middle. Germline loops: CDR1 MDHEN, CDR2 SYDVKM. The CDR3 runs 16 residues. The CDR3 here is CASTLGVIGGNQPQHF. The CDR3 DNA reads as TGTGCCAGCACGTTAGGAGTTATAGGGGGCAATCAGCCCCAGCATTTT.

This clone is a singleton in its sample. This rearrangement joins TRBV15 to TRBJ1-2; D possibly corresponds to TRBD1 (5 bases). Per the germline V gene, CDR1 is LNHNV and CDR2 is YYDKDF (reference sequence). Trimming shortened V by 5 bases and J by 10 bases, and 17 bases separated the two germline ends. The CDR3 has 13 amino acids. The CDR3 DNA reads TGTGCCACCAGCCCGGATGCAGGGAGGGACTACACCTTC. Protein sequence: CATSPDAGRDYTF. The variable domain in full, with the rest retrieved from reference TRBV15 and TRBJ1-2, is DAMVIQNPRYQVTQFGKPVTLSCSQTLNHNVMYWYQQKSSQAPKLLFHYYDKDFNNEADTPDNFQSRRPNTSFCFLDIRSPGLGDTAMYLCATSPDAGRDYTFGSGTRLTVV.

V is TRBV19 and J is TRBJ1-5; possible D gene TRBD1, 6 bases. The V gene's germline CDR1 is LNHDA and CDR2 SQIVND (reference sequence). V shed 7 bases and J shed 2 bases, with 12 bases lying between them. This CDR3 contains 14 residues. In nucleotides, the CDR3 is TGTGCCAGTACCGCGACAGGCCGCAATCAGCCCCAGCATTTT. Translation gives CASTATGRNQPQHF.

The chain employs TRBV28 and TRBJ2-3; D not resolved. The germline V and J ends were trimmed by 2 bases and 6 bases, with 3 bases remaining between them. Germline V CDR1 and CDR2: MDHEN, SYDVKM. This CDR3 has 11 amino acids. The CDR3 protein is CASSLGDTQYF. For the CDR3, the DNA is TGTGCCAGCAGTTTAGGCGATACGCAGTATTTT.

The chain uses TRBV18 and TRBJ2-7, with 10 positions matching TRBD2. Germline CDR1 is KGHSH and CDR2 is LQKENI. The ends lost 2 bases at V and 6 bases at J; junction bases unmatched: 7. The CDR3 is made up of 15 amino acids. This chain's CDR3 is CASSPSRRTSGEQYF. Here the CDR3 DNA reads TGTGCCAGCTCACCAAGTCGGAGGACTAGCGGCGAGCAGTACTTC.

This chain joins TRBV2 and TRBJ2-6, with a weak D call TRBD1 (5 bases). Trimming cost V 1 base and J 0 bases, with 7 bases left between them. CDR1 and CDR2 (germline): SNHLY, FYNNEI. The CDR3 is 16 amino acids. The DNA of the CDR3 is TGTGCCAGCAGTGAAGGGGGCCACTCTGGGGCCAACGTCCTGACTTTC. Its protein product is CASSEGGHSGANVLTF. Complete variable domain (other parts from reference TRBV2 and TRBJ2-6): EPEVTQTPSHQVTQMGQEVILRCVPISNHLYFYWYRQILGQKVEFLVSFYNNEISEKSEIFDDQFSVERPDGSNFTLKIRSTKLEDSAMYFCASSEGGHSGANVLTFGAGSRLTVL.

This clone appeared once. The DNA for the CDR3 is TGCGCCAGCAGCCAGAGCCTGAACTACGAGCAGTACTTC. This translates into CASSQSLNYEQYF. The rearrangement uses TRBV4-3 and TRBJ2-7; D unclear. V was trimmed by 3 bases and J by 3 bases, leaving 9 bases between them. Germline lookup yields CDR1 LGHNA and CDR2 YSLEER. The CDR3 runs 13 residues.

This clone showed up just once. The rearrangement links TRBV7-2 to TRBJ2-7; D not certain. The CDR3 is made up of 14 amino acids. Between the trimmed V and J ends, which lost 5 bases and 1 base, there was a span of 12 bases. Germline CDR1 reads SGHTA; CDR2 reads FQGNSA. The CDR3 spells CASSPGSLSYEQYF. DNA of the CDR3: TGTGCCAGCAGCCCCGGTTCGTTATCCTACGAGCAGTACTTC.

The CDR3 bases are TGCAGTCACAGGGGGGGCAGCGAAGCTTTCTTT. This gives the protein CSHRGGSEAFF. The J gene is TRBJ1-1, the V gene TRBV20-1; 8 bases line up with TRBD1. Germline V CDR1 and CDR2: DFQATT, SNEGSKA (reference sequence). CDR3 length: 11 amino acids. J gave up 8 bases and V 8 bases, and 7 bases lay outside the gene matches.

The chain is built from TRBV5-1 and TRBJ2-7; D is possibly TRBD2 (5 bases). Germline lookup yields CDR1 SGHRS and CDR2 YFSETQ. This CDR3 region has 15 residues. Trimming took off 6 bases at V and 4 bases at J, with 20 bases between the two ends. As DNA, the CDR3 is TGCGCCAGCACTCCCGGGGTCTTACCGGAGTACGAGCAGTACTTC. It codes for CASTPGVLPEYEQYF.

In its sample, this clone was seen a few times. The chain has TRBV4-3 and TRBJ1-1; TRBD1 might be the D (5 bases). The V gene lost 3 bases and the J gene lost 5 bases, with 16 bases spanning the gap. The CDR3 runs 15 residues. Germline V gives CDR1 LGHNA, CDR2 YSLEER. The CDR3 here is CASSHRDGQGTEAFF. CDR3 coding DNA: TGCGCCAGCAGCCACAGAGACGGCCAGGGAACTGAAGCTTTCTTT.

This sequence joins TRBV15 and TRBJ2-5; 9 bases fit TRBD2. The V gene end was trimmed by 0 bases and the J gene end by 11 bases; junction bases not matched to a gene: 10. Looked up from germline, CDR1 is LNHNV and CDR2 is YYDKDF (reference sequence). This CDR3 comprises 15 residues. The CDR3, as DNA: TGTGCCACCAGCAGAGAATTAGCGGGAGTGGGAGAGCAGTACTTC. Translation: CATSRELAGVGEQYF.